The table lists the clone carrying this T cell receptor beta chain with a few counts. Its antigen is not known. A second roughly 7 to 12 cycle PCR used barcoded and J-beta primers. TCRdb used MiXCR to reprocess the 5' RACE reads, holding one entry per CDR3 protein. The table shows roughly 1,500,000 distinct CDR3 sequences, with approximately 38% occurring only once. The data are from a study of blood T cells in healthy people across ages. The study, taken as a whole, reports: Higher naive T cell percentage went strongly together with higher TCR beta diversity. It was not known whether donors were CMV positive (a possible confounder of expanded clonotype changes).

V was clipped by 3 bases and J by 4 bases, with 12 bases between them. CDR1 SGHRS and CDR2 YFSETQ come from the germline V gene. CDR3 length: 14 residues. Sequences were obtained from blood. This TCR was recovered from a woman between 18 and 30 years old in good health. This chain connects TRBV5-1 to TRBJ2-3; D is possibly TRBD1 (5 bases). The CDR3 loop is CASSSPQGSDTQYF. The CDR3 bases are TGCGCCAGCAGCTCCCCGCAGGGATCAGATACGCAGTATTTT.